Shown below are 17 T cell receptor beta chains from a single sample sequenced in a study of somatic mutations in cytotoxic T cells in rheumatoid arthritis. Generated by immunoSEQ multiplex PCR, the TCRdb table keeps only in-frame clones and is missing some. This repertoire shows 18,000 or so clones, 74% found once; its top ten account for 5.3%. Source material: CD8+ T cells sorted from blood. The receptors were gathered from a man in his sixties in good health.

The V gene is TRBV29-1, the J gene TRBJ2-1, with 7 bases lining up with TRBD1. Germline CDR1 SQVTM, CDR2 ANQGSEA. V lost 7 bases and J lost 3; bases outside the gene matches: 6. The CDR3 has 13 residues. The CDR3 protein is CSGRDRNYNEQFF. The CDR3 DNA follows: TGCAGCGGCCGGGACAGAAACTACAATGAGCAGTTCTTC.

This clone rates as medium-sized. The V call is TRBV4-3, the J call TRBJ2-1, with a possible D match to TRBD1 (5 bases). CDR3 size: 14 residues. Germline lookup yields CDR1 LGHNA and CDR2 YSLEER. V lost 0 bases and J 2 bases, leaving 5 bases between the germline ends. The CDR3: CASSQEGPYNEQFF. CDR3 nucleotides: TGCGCCAGCAGCCAAGAGGGGCCCTACAATGAGCAGTTCTTC.

This chain links TRBV19 with TRBJ1-2; unclear D gene. The CDR3 consists of 18 residues. Trimming left V 1 base short and J 0 bases short, with 18 bases between. Germline assignment: CDR1 LNHDA and CDR2 SQIVND (reference sequence). DNA of the CDR3: TGTGCCAGTAGTATAGTCGAGACTTTAACACCGACTAACTATGGCTACACCTTC. This gives the protein CASSIVETLTPTNYGYTF.

V gene TRBV7-9 combines with J gene TRBJ2-1, with 9 nucleotides matching TRBD2. The junction had 6 bases not matched to a gene; V was cut back by 8 bases and J by 10 bases. The CDR3 has 12 amino acids. Per germline, CDR1 SEHNR and CDR2 FQNEAQ (reference sequence). Here the CDR3 DNA reads TGTGCCAGCCATTTAGCGGGGGACGAGCAGTTCTTC. It is translated as CASHLAGDEQFF.

The chain uses TRBV7-2 and TRBJ2-2, with TRBD2 as a possible D gene (5 bases). CDR3 length equals 16 residues. Trimming cost V 3 bases and J 0 bases, with 11 bases left between them. Germline V gives CDR1 SGHTA, CDR2 FQGNSA. Written as DNA, the CDR3 is TGTGCCAGCAGCTTCGGTCTAGCCCCGAACACCGGGGAGCTGTTTTTT. This encodes CASSFGLAPNTGELFF. Complete variable domain (other parts from reference TRBV7-2 and TRBJ2-2): GAGVSQSPSNKVTEKGKDVELRCDPISGHTALYWYRQSLGQGLEFLIYFQGNSAPDKSGLPSDRFSAERTGGSVSTLTIQRTQQEDSAVYLCASSFGLAPNTGELFFGEGSRLTVL.

This clone was seen a handful of times. CDR3 loop: CASSYSGRAEQYF. CDR3 DNA: TGTGCCAGCAGTTACTCGGGCAGGGCCGAGCAGTACTTC. The chain uses TRBV6-6 and TRBJ2-7, with TRBD1 as a possible D gene (5 bases). Germline assignment: CDR1 MNHNY and CDR2 SVGAGI (reference sequence). The CDR3 is 13 amino acids. The V end lost 0 bases, the J end lost 6 bases, and 9 bases lay between the germline ends.

The table lists this clone with a few counts. This rearrangement joins TRBV25-1 to TRBJ2-5, with no clear D. Germline V gives CDR1 MGHDK, CDR2 SYGVNS. The ends were cut back, 1 base at V and 1 base at J, with 4 bases in the middle. The CDR3 totals 13 residues. This chain's CDR3 is CASSESGQETQYF. The CDR3 coding sequence is TGTGCCAGCAGTGAATCCGGCCAAGAGACCCAGTACTTC.

The genes are TRBV7-9 and TRBJ2-7; tentatively, D is TRBD1 (5 bases). The length of the CDR3 is 13 residues. From germline, CDR1 is SEHNR and CDR2 FQNEAQ (reference sequence). V was trimmed by 3 bases and J by 3 bases, leaving 9 bases between them. Written as DNA, the CDR3 is TGTGCCAGCAGCTTCCGGACAAGCTACGAGCAGTACTTC. Amino acids: CASSFRTSYEQYF.

The chain recombines TRBV5-1 with TRBJ2-1; 8 bases fit TRBD2. The CDR3 is made up of 16 amino acids. J was trimmed by 6 bases and V by 1 base; bases with no gene match: 9. The germline gives CDR1 SGHRS, CDR2 YFSETQ. CDR3 bases: TGCGCCAGCAGCTTGACCGGACTAGCCTCTGTCAATGAGCAGTTCTTC. It encodes CASSLTGLASVNEQFF.

The J gene is TRBJ2-5, the V gene TRBV11-2, with 11 bases identical to TRBD2. The CDR3 sequence is 13 residues long. Germline values: CDR1 SGHAT, CDR2 FQNNGV. Unmatched junction bases numbered 8, after V lost 5 bases and J lost 12 bases. The CDR3 DNA is TGTGCCAGCAGCGGTGGGACTAGCGGTACCGAGTACTTC. It codes for CASSGGTSGTEYF.

The V call is TRBV27, the J call TRBJ2-7; no definite D call. The CDR3 length is 14 residues. Germline CDR1 reads MNHEY; CDR2 reads SMNVEV (reference sequence). The V end lost 3 bases, the J end lost 5 bases, and 14 bases lay between the germline ends. The DNA of the CDR3 is TGTGCCAGCAGTTTTGGGCAGACATGGGACGAGCAGTACTTC. It codes for CASSFGQTWDEQYF.

This clone turned up a few times. V gene TRBV4-3 combines with J gene TRBJ2-2, with 9 bases that match TRBD2. This CDR3 has 18 amino acids. Germline CDR1 LGHNA, CDR2 YSLEER. Trimming removed 1 base from V and 4 bases from J; junction bases left unmatched: 10. The CDR3 DNA follows: TGCGCCAGCAGCCAAGTGGGGGGTCTAGCGGGAAGCACCGGGGAGCTGTTTTTT. Its translation is CASSQVGGLAGSTGELFF.

The rearrangement joins TRBV6-5 to TRBJ2-7, with D possibly matching TRBD1 (5 bases). Germline loops: CDR1 MNHEY, CDR2 SVGAGI. Trimming left V 3 bases short and J 3 bases short, with 9 bases between. The CDR3 has 13 amino acids. CDR3 protein: CASSYGADYEQYF. CDR3 nucleotide sequence: TGTGCCAGCAGTTATGGGGCAGACTACGAGCAGTACTTC.

CDR3 sequence reads: CASSLAQGAGNTIYF. CDR3 bases: TGTGCCAGCAGCTTAGCGCAGGGCGCAGGAAACACCATATATTTT. This sequence joins TRBV7-6 and TRBJ1-3, with D maybe TRBD1 (5 bases). CDR3 length: 15 amino acids. V lost 0 bases and J lost 4, with 10 bases in between. CDR1 and CDR2 (germline): SGHVS, FNYEAQ.

This clone was detected only a few times. This chain uses TRBV4-1 with TRBJ2-7; the match to TRBD1 covers 7 bases. Germline values: CDR1 MGHRA, CDR2 YSYEKL. The CDR3 is 14 amino acids. Trimming removed 1 base from V and 2 bases from J; junction bases left unmatched: 2. The CDR3, as DNA: TGCGCCAGCAGCCAAGGACAGGGAGCCTACGAGCAGTACTTC. Its protein product is CASSQGQGAYEQYF.

The J gene is TRBJ2-5, the V gene TRBV9; 9 nucleotides match TRBD2. Germline CDR1 reads SGDLS; CDR2 reads YYNGEE. This CDR3 has 15 residues. V shed 0 bases and J 2 bases; nucleotides not matched to a gene: 2. The CDR3 DNA reads as TGTGCCAGCAGCGTAGCTAGCGGGGCACAAGAGACCCAGTACTTC. This gives the protein CASSVASGAQETQYF. Drawing the rest from reference TRBV9 and TRBJ2-5, the complete variable domain is DSGVTQTPKHLITATGQRVTLRCSPRSGDLSVYWYQQSLDQGLQFLIQYYNGEERAKGNILERFSAQQFPDLHSELNLSSLELGDSALYFCASSVASGAQETQYFGPGTRLLVL.

The chain is built from TRBV9 and TRBJ1-3, with D maybe TRBD1 (6 bases). The length of the CDR3 is 19 residues. Germline V gives CDR1 SGDLS, CDR2 YYNGEE. Trimming shortened V by 0 bases and J by 3 bases, and 22 bases separated the two germline ends. As DNA, the CDR3 is TGTGCCAGCAGCGTAGTTGGTTACTCTCCGGGGGGCCATGGAAACACCATATATTTT. It codes for CASSVVGYSPGGHGNTIYF. Filled out from reference TRBV9 and TRBJ1-3, the complete variable domain reads DSGVTQTPKHLITATGQRVTLRCSPRSGDLSVYWYQQSLDQGLQFLIQYYNGEERAKGNILERFSAQQFPDLHSELNLSSLELGDSALYFCASSVVGYSPGGHGNTIYFGEGSWLTVV.